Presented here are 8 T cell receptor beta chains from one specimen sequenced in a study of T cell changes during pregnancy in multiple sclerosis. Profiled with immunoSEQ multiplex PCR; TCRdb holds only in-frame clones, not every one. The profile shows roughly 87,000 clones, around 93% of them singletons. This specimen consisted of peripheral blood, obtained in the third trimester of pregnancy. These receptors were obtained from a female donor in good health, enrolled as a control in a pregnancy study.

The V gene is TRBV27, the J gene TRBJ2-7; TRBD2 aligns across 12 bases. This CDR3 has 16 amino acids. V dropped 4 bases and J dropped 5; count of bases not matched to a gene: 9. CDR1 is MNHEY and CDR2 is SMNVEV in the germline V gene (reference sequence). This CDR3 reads CASSSRGLAGIDEQYF. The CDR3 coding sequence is TGTGCCAGCAGTTCCCGAGGACTAGCGGGGATCGACGAGCAGTACTTC.

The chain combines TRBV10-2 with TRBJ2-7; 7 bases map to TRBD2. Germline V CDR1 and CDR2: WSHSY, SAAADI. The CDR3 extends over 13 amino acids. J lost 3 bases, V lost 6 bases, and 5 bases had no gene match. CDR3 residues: CASSSGTIYEQYF. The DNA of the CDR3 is TGCGCCAGCAGCTCCGGGACTATCTACGAGCAGTACTTC.

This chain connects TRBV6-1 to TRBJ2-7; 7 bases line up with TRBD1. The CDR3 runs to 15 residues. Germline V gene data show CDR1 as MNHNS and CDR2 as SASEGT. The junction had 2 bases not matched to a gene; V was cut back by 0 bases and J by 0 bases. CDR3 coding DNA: TGTGCCAGCAGTGAAGCGGGACAGCTCTCCTACGAGCAGTACTTC. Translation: CASSEAGQLSYEQYF.

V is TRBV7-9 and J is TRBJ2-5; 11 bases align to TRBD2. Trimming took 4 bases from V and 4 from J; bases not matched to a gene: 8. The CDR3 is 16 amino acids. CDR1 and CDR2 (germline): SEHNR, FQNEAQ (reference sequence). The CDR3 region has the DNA TGTGCCAGCAGCTGTAGACTAGCGGGAAGCTCAGAGACCCAGTACTTC. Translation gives CASSCRLAGSSETQYF.

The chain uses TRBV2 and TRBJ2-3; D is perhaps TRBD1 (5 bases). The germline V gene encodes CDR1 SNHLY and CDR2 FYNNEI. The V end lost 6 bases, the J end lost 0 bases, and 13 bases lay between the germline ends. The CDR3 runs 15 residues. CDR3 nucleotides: TGTGCCAGCAGGCGACAGTTATCTAGCACAGATACGCAGTATTTT. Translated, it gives CASRRQLSSTDTQYF.

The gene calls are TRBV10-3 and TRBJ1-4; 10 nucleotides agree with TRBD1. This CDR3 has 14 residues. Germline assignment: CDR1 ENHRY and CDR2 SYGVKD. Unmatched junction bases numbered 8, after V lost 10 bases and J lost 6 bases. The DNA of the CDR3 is TGTGCCACCGGATCCGGGACAGGGGATGAAAAACTGTTTTTT. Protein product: CATGSGTGDEKLFF.

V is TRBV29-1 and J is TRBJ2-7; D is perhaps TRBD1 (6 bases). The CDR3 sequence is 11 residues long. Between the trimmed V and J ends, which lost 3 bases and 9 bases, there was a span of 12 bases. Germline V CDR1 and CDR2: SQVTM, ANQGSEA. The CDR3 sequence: CSVDGGLGQYF. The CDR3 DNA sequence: TGCAGCGTTGATGGGGGCCTGGGGCAGTACTTC.

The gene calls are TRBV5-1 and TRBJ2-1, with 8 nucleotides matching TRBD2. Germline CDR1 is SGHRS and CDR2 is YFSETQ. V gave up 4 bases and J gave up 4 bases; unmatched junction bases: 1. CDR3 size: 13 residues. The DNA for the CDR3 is TGCGCCAGCAGCCAGCGGGAGTACAATGAGCAGTTCTTC. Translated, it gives CASSQREYNEQFF.